This TCR beta chain was recorded in a study of shared clonotypes between healthy human individuals (TCRdb year 2020). As for the study more broadly: A couple of women and a few men aged 18 to 49 years were included in the cohort. To estimate repertoire size and how much clonotypes are shared between individuals, the study performed deep sequencing of blood TCR repertoires from roughly five healthy adults. For each donor, CD4 naive and CD4 memory were each given three plates, CD8 naive was given two plates, and CD8 memory was given one plate. Leukapheresis yielded between about 0.94 and 8.9 billion PBMCs per donor. Different laboratories and diverse techniques were used to prepare libraries and sequence TCR repertoires, to increase sequencing depth and limit assay-specific biases. Broad study findings and their caveats: The small number of donors limited the genetic and exposure-history diversity represented. Pairwise subsampling indicated that sequencing depth was expected to affect the degree of clonotype sharing among donors. Larger estimated clonotype richness was generally found for naive subsets than for memory subsets. Across a few donors, approximately 5% of naive CD4, 3% to 3.5% of naive CD8, approximately 2.5% of memory CD4, and approximately 0.4% of memory CD8 clonotypes were shared. Sampling was restricted to blood, and TCR repertoires in tissue are likely to differ from TCR repertoires in blood. Incomplete sequencing was indicated by rarefaction of sorted-subset datasets, despite the large sequencing depth. Compared with non-shared clonotypes, clonotypes shared by all four sorted-subset donors had higher generation probabilities.

Counted from cysteine to phenylalanine, this CDR3 has 10 amino acids. Only CDR3 DNA remains: 30 bases, in frame from the first base. CDR1 and CDR2 were assigned from the germline V gene (reference sequence) as GTSNPN and SVGIG. Details on this clone: The antigen it binds to is not known. One end of the junction does not line up with germline, which may come from a read error.

Using the deep immunoSEQ assay, multiplex PCR amplified TCR CDR3 regions from genomic DNA. Extracted genomic DNA from each cell subset was spread evenly across all wells of several immunoSEQ 96-well plates, with each plate serving as a replicate. For sorted subsets, roughly 200 ng genomic DNA, equal to 25,000 to 35,000 T cell genomes, was loaded into each replicate PCR. Purified libraries were measured with a Qubit 3.0 fluorometer, size-checked on a Bioanalyzer 2100, and measured again with the KAPA Library Quantification kit. Each immunoSEQ 96-well plate was sequenced on its own single-read 150-cycle Illumina NextSeq 550 flow cell. As for the authors' bioinformatics: Because the immunoSEQ output held only junctional sequences and lacked quality scores, the filtering could not match the filtering applied to full-length reads. To assign V/J genes and CDR3, sequences were annotated against IMGT germline references using PyIR, a Python wrapper for IgBLAST v1.9. Any read was removed if the V/J assignment was weak (E-value above 1e-6), the CDR3 was missing, or the read contained stop codons, out-of-frame junctions, or ambiguous translated residues. V3J clonotypes were defined by identical inferred V gene, J gene, and CDR3 amino acid sequence. Percentage overlap between repertoires was calculated by dividing the number of shared unique clonotypes by the size of the smaller repertoire. Three approaches were used to assess repertoire richness: RTK rarefaction, the Chao1 estimator, and Recon v2.1 estimates of unobserved clonotypes. Generation probabilities were computed with OLGA for all TCRbeta clonotypes obtained by the gDNA method from several donors. What TCRdb holds here is the immuneACCESS table cut down to in-frame rearrangements. Part of the clones is not present; checked against another copy, under half of the missing clones reflect an unresolved V gene, and the others are unexplained. V and J calls and clone size are as listed in that table; D and trimming were resolved from the DNA. Present in this sample are some 2.1 million clones, approximately 92% of which were seen just once. 1.5% to 2% of the sample belongs to the ten largest clones.

For the CD8 naive samples, CD45RO-negative cells were positively selected for CCR7, yielding a CD45RA+CCR7+ population from which TemRA cells were excluded. The donors were healthy, HIV-negative adults with no recently reported acute infections or vaccinations. Every donor was a Caucasian adult residing in Nashville, Tennessee, USA. Blood was obtained by leukapheresis, after which PBMCs were separated by Ficoll-Histopaque density gradient centrifugation and cryopreserved in liquid nitrogen vapor phase. Purity and quantity of every magnetically sorted T cell population were checked by analytical flow cytometry. Genomic DNA was isolated from every sorted fraction and measured by UV absorbance on a Nanodrop 2000c.

The rearrangement combines TRBV30 with TRBJ1-1, with an unclear D gene assignment. This clonotype was sampled from a man between 18 and 35 years old in good health. Some clones in this sample may be carry-over from other donors' samples. Material: naive CD8+ T cells from PBMCs. The cell subset or site label here, explained by the study, means: CD45RA+CCR7+. Here the CDR3 is given as CAWRSTEASF. The bases read TGTGCCTGGAGAAGTACTGAAGCTTCCTTT.